One and the same sample provided the 5 T cell receptor beta chains below, sequenced in a study of cytomegalovirus exposure and HLA in healthy donors. Both 60 Vbeta primers and 13 Jbeta primers went into the PCR. The method was immunoSEQ multiplex PCR; TCRdb's version includes in-frame clones alone and lacks a portion of them. The sample yields over 150,000 clones, roughly 80% seen once. The sequenced material came from PBMCs. The receptors stem from a man between 18 and 29 years old in good health and CMV-seronegative.

V usage is TRBV7-3 and J usage is TRBJ2-3; D perhaps matches TRBD2 (6 bases). This CDR3 is built from 17 residues. Trimming pared 1 base from V and 1 base from J, leaving 15 bases between. The germline gives CDR1 SGHTA, CDR2 FQGTGA. Here the CDR3 reads CASSLSPAGWGTDTQYF. The CDR3 region has the DNA TGTGCCAGCAGCTTAAGCCCGGCGGGGTGGGGCACAGATACGCAGTATTTT.

In nucleotides, the CDR3 is TGTGCCAGCAGGGCGACAGGGCCGACCGGGGAGCTGTTTTTT. Translated: CASRATGPTGELFF. The chain employs TRBV2 and TRBJ2-2; 7 nucleotides align to TRBD1. With 6 bases clipped from V and 5 bases from J, the junction kept 6 bases outside the gene matches. The CDR3 extends over 14 amino acids. In germline, CDR1 is SNHLY, CDR2 FYNNEI. Filled out from reference TRBV2 and TRBJ2-2, the complete variable domain reads EPEVTQTPSHQVTQMGQEVILRCVPISNHLYFYWYRQILGQKVEFLVSFYNNEISEKSEIFDDQFSVERPDGSNFTLKIRSTKLEDSAMYFCASRATGPTGELFFGEGSRLTVL.

This sequence joins TRBV5-1 and TRBJ2-3; D might be TRBD2 (7 bases). V shed 4 bases and J shed 5 bases, with 11 bases lying between them. Per the germline V gene, CDR1 is SGHRS and CDR2 is YFSETQ. The CDR3 is made up of 13 amino acids. CDR3 amino acids: CASSGGAEDTQYF. In DNA, the CDR3 is TGCGCCAGCAGCGGGGGGGCTGAAGATACGCAGTATTTT.

The J gene is TRBJ1-5, the V gene TRBV9; 7 bases fit TRBD1. The junction had 3 bases not matched to a gene; V was cut back by 0 bases and J by 6 bases. The CDR3 loop spans 14 amino acids. The V gene's germline CDR1 is SGDLS and CDR2 YYNGEE. The CDR3 DNA reads as TGTGCCAGCAGCGTAGAAGGGGGCGGTCAGCCCCAGCATTTT. Protein: CASSVEGGGQPQHF. The full variable domain, rest sourced from reference TRBV9 and TRBJ1-5, is DSGVTQTPKHLITATGQRVTLRCSPRSGDLSVYWYQQSLDQGLQFLIQYYNGEERAKGNILERFSAQQFPDLHSELNLSSLELGDSALYFCASSVEGGGQPQHFGDGTRLSIL.

This clone came up once. V is TRBV9 and J is TRBJ2-1, with TRBD2 matching 15 bases. CDR3 size: 13 residues. Germline V CDR1 and CDR2: SGDLS, YYNGEE. Trimming removed 5 bases from V and 10 bases from J; junction bases left unmatched: 1. CDR3 amino acids: CASRGLAGGEQFF. In DNA, the CDR3 is TGTGCCAGCAGGGGACTAGCGGGGGGAGAGCAGTTCTTC.